These 31 T cell receptor beta chains originate from one sample sequenced in a study of T cell responses to AZD1222 COVID-19 vaccine. The table came from immunoSEQ multiplex PCR; TCRdb's copy has only in-frame clones and leaves some out. The table lists approximately 150,000 clones, more than 70% of them singletons. The sequences come from peripheral blood, collected 28 days after the second AZD1222 dose. Source of these receptors: an adult who received the AZD1222 COVID-19 vaccine.

J is TRBJ2-6 and V is TRBV6-1; a weak D match, TRBD2 (5 bases). V was trimmed by 2 bases and J by 4 bases, leaving 12 bases between them. In germline, CDR1 is MNHNS, CDR2 SASEGT. There are 16 residues in the CDR3. The CDR3 DNA reads as TGTGCCAGCAGTGAAAGGCGGGTGCTGGGGGCCAACGTCCTGACTTTC. As protein: CASSERRVLGANVLTF.

The V call is TRBV13, the J call TRBJ2-2; the D is unclear. V was clipped by 1 base and J by 5 bases, with 8 bases between them. This CDR3 comprises 14 residues. The V gene's germline CDR1 is PRHDT and CDR2 FYEKMQ (reference sequence). DNA of the CDR3: TGTGCCAGCAGCTTAGTTGCCTATACCGGGGAGCTGTTTTTT. Translating it yields CASSLVAYTGELFF.

The J gene is TRBJ2-1, the V gene TRBV5-1; TRBD2 might be the D (6 bases). Trimming removed 6 bases from V and 6 bases from J, with 13 bases in between. Per germline, CDR1 SGHRS and CDR2 YFSETQ. The length of the CDR3 is 13 residues. The CDR3 sequence is CASTGTGVNEQFF. Written as DNA, the CDR3 is TGCGCCAGCACCGGGACTGGGGTCAATGAGCAGTTCTTC.

The rearrangement links TRBV2 to TRBJ2-6, with unresolved D. This CDR3 comprises 13 residues. Trimming shortened V by 7 bases and J by 0 bases, and 4 bases separated the two germline ends. Germline V CDR1 and CDR2: SNHLY, FYNNEI. The CDR3 loop reads CASKLSGANVLTF. DNA of the CDR3: TGTGCCAGCAAGCTCTCTGGGGCCAACGTCCTGACTTTC.

The J gene is TRBJ1-2, the V gene TRBV7-9; D not certain. Looked up from germline, CDR1 is SEHNR and CDR2 is FQNEAQ (reference sequence). This CDR3 comprises 12 residues. Trimming removed 2 bases at V and 7 bases at J, with 8 bases between. In nucleotides, the CDR3 is TGTGCCAGCAGCTTAAGTCAGGCTGGCTACACCTTC. It translates to CASSLSQAGYTF.

The gene calls are TRBV27 and TRBJ2-7, with TRBD1 as a possible D gene (6 bases). This CDR3 has 14 residues. CDR1 is MNHEY and CDR2 is SMNVEV in the germline V gene (reference sequence). Trimming cost V 8 bases and J 6 bases, with 20 bases left between them. The CDR3 region has the DNA TGTGCCAGCCAAATTGCCTACAGGGTGGGCGAGCAGTACTTC. It is translated as CASQIAYRVGEQYF.

The V gene is TRBV7-9, the J gene TRBJ1-2; TRBD1 might be the D (6 bases). Germline-derived CDR1 and CDR2 are SEHNR and FQNEAQ (reference sequence). The V end lost 5 bases, the J end lost 5 bases, and 18 bases lay between the germline ends. The CDR3 consists of 15 residues. CDR3 bases: TGTGCCAGCAGCCCCACGGACAGAATGGGGTATGGCTACACCTTC. Translated, it gives CASSPTDRMGYGYTF. Drawing the rest from reference TRBV7-9 and TRBJ1-2, the complete variable domain is DTGVSQNPRHKITKRGQNVTFRCDPISEHNRLYWYRQTLGQGPEFLTYFQNEAQLEKSRLLSDRFSAERPKGSFSTLEIQRTEQGDSAMYLCASSPTDRMGYGYTFGSGTRLTVV.

This clone has a handful of counts. The same CDR3 also results from other DNA sequences found in this sample. The V call is TRBV30, the J call TRBJ1-1; D is ambiguous. The CDR3 sequence is 11 residues long. The germline V and J ends were trimmed by 2 bases and 4 bases, with 5 bases remaining between them. The V gene's germline CDR1 is GTSNPN and CDR2 SVGIG (reference sequence). CDR3 loop: CAWSRGTEAFF. CDR3 sequence (DNA): TGTGCCTGGAGTCGGGGCACTGAAGCTTTCTTT.

V usage is TRBV7-8 and J usage is TRBJ1-1; a weak D match, TRBD1 (6 bases). The CDR3 runs 18 residues. V was shortened by 3 bases and J by 3 bases, with 23 bases between the two germline ends. Germline CDR1 is SGHVS and CDR2 is FQNEAQ. CDR3 nucleotide sequence: TGTGCCAGCAGCTTCCCAACGACAGGAGGGTTTGCCTACACTGAAGCTTTCTTT. Translation: CASSFPTTGGFAYTEAFF.

This clone was counted only a few times. This chain connects TRBV27 to TRBJ1-2; TRBD1 is a possible D gene (5 bases). CDR1 and CDR2 (germline): MNHEY, SMNVEV (reference sequence). V lost 5 bases and J 0 bases, leaving 19 bases between the germline ends. The CDR3 length is 17 residues. The CDR3 region has the DNA TGTGCCAGCAGTGGGGGGTTCATTGACAGAGCTAACTATGGCTACACCTTC. Protein sequence: CASSGGFIDRANYGYTF.

This clone appeared once. J is TRBJ2-6 and V is TRBV5-8; tentatively, D is TRBD1 (7 bases). The V end was cut by 5 bases, the J end by 0 bases, with 15 bases between. Germline lookup yields CDR1 SGHTS and CDR2 YDEGEE. This CDR3 is built from 17 residues. The CDR3 is CASRAGQTISGANVLTF. In nucleotides, the CDR3 is TGTGCCAGCAGGGCGGGACAGACCATCTCTGGGGCCAACGTCCTGACTTTC.

This clone occurred once. The rearrangement joins TRBV12-5 to TRBJ2-1; TRBD2 agrees at 9 bases. The CDR3 sequence is 15 residues long. Germline CDR1 is LGHNT and CDR2 is FRNRAP. V gave up 7 bases and J gave up 1 base; unmatched junction bases: 5. CDR3 in DNA: TGTGCTAGTGTGGCGGGAGGGGCTTCCTACAATGAGCAGTTCTTC. Protein sequence: CASVAGGASYNEQFF. The complete variable domain, with remaining parts taken from reference TRBV12-5 and TRBJ2-1, reads DARVTQTPRHKVTEMGQEVTMRCQPILGHNTVFWYRQTMMQGLELLAYFRNRAPLDDSGMPKDRFSAEMPDATLATLKIQPSEPRDSAVYFCASVAGGASYNEQFFGPGTRLTVL.

This clone was detected a few times. The V and J genes are TRBV6-4 and TRBJ2-1, with TRBD1 identical over 7 bases. CDR1 and CDR2 (germline): MRHNA, SNTAGT. V was clipped by 5 bases and J by 6 bases; unmatched bases: 10. CDR3 length: 15 residues. The CDR3 DNA reads as TGTGCCAGCAGTAAAACCGGGACAGAGCTCAATGAGCAGTTCTTC. Encoded protein: CASSKTGTELNEQFF.

The chain recombines TRBV18 with TRBJ2-5, with D possibly matching TRBD2 (6 bases). Germline-derived CDR1 and CDR2 are KGHSH and LQKENI. This CDR3 spans 15 amino acids. Trimming left V 2 bases short and J 5 bases short, with 15 bases between. The CDR3 coding sequence is TGTGCCAGCTCACCAGGGACTTCAGTGCGGGAGACCCAGTACTTC. It yields the protein CASSPGTSVRETQYF.

This clone is a singleton in its sample. The V call is TRBV5-1, the J call TRBJ1-2; no clear D. The ends were cut back, 2 bases at V and 0 bases at J, with 11 bases in the middle. CDR1 is SGHRS and CDR2 is YFSETQ in the germline V gene. The CDR3 has 15 amino acids. The DNA of the CDR3 is TGCGCCAGCAGCTTAGGGCAGGAAGCTAACTATGGCTACACCTTC. Protein product: CASSLGQEANYGYTF.

V usage is TRBV4-1 and J usage is TRBJ2-5; 12 bases line up with TRBD2. Germline V lookup: CDR1 MGHRA, CDR2 YSYEKL. This CDR3 comprises 18 residues. Trimming took 2 bases from V and 2 from J; bases not matched to a gene: 9. This CDR3 reads CASSQIASGGAGQETQYF. The CDR3 DNA reads as TGCGCCAGCAGCCAAATAGCTAGCGGGGGGGCGGGTCAAGAGACCCAGTACTTC.

The genes are TRBV24-1 and TRBJ2-2; D uncertain. With 3 bases removed from V and 4 bases from J, the gap between germline ends came to 5 bases. Per the germline V gene, CDR1 is KGHDR and CDR2 is SFDVKD. There are 13 residues in the CDR3. CDR3 residues: CATSDLFTGELFF. As DNA, the CDR3 is TGTGCCACCAGTGATCTGTTCACCGGGGAGCTGTTTTTT.

The chain uses TRBV15 and TRBJ2-1, with unresolved D. The CDR3 is made up of 13 amino acids. Trimming took off 9 bases at V and 0 bases at J, with 9 bases between the two ends. Germline V gene data show CDR1 as LNHNV and CDR2 as YYDKDF (reference sequence). The CDR3 nucleotides are TGTGCCACTCGGTGGTACTCCTACAATGAGCAGTTCTTC. It specifies CATRWYSYNEQFF.

This chain connects TRBV18 to TRBJ2-3, with D uncertain. This CDR3 comprises 12 residues. Germline V gene data show CDR1 as KGHSH and CDR2 as LQKENI. Trimming pared 4 bases from V and 1 base from J, leaving 3 bases between. As DNA, the CDR3 is TGTGCCAGCTCACGGGGCACAGATACGCAGTATTTT. As protein: CASSRGTDTQYF.

J is TRBJ2-7 and V is TRBV30, with 9 bases matching TRBD2. Germline CDR1 is GTSNPN and CDR2 is SVGIG (reference sequence). Trimming cost V 0 bases and J 2 bases; bases outside gene matches: 5. The CDR3 sequence is 15 residues long. The CDR3 loop is CAWSVTTSGPYEQYF. DNA of the CDR3: TGTGCCTGGAGTGTAACGACTAGCGGCCCCTACGAGCAGTACTTC.

This sequence joins TRBV7-2 and TRBJ2-2, with a tentative D call TRBD2 (6 bases). CDR1 is SGHTA and CDR2 is FQGNSA in the germline V gene. Trimming removed 2 bases from V and 4 bases from J, with 8 bases in between. The CDR3 totals 14 residues. Here the CDR3 DNA reads TGTGCCAGCAGCTTAATGGGGGGCACCGGGGAGCTGTTTTTT. This encodes CASSLMGGTGELFF.

This clone was counted only a few times. The CDR3 DNA reads as TGTGCCAGCAGTGAAGGGGCCGTTAGTAATGAAAAACTGTTTTTT. It yields the protein CASSEGAVSNEKLFF. The chain recombines TRBV2 with TRBJ1-4; unclear D gene. Germline V gene lookup returns CDR1 SNHLY and CDR2 FYNNEI. CDR3 length: 15 residues. V shed 1 base and J shed 4 bases, with 10 bases lying between them.

The chain couples TRBV27 to TRBJ1-5; no definite D call. CDR1 and CDR2 (germline): MNHEY, SMNVEV (reference sequence). This CDR3 is built from 16 residues. V lost 3 bases to trimming and J lost 4 bases, with 16 bases between them. CDR3 DNA sequence: TGTGCCAGCAGTTTGCTGCCCAGCTCCGTTAATCAGCCCCAGCATTTT. Encoded protein: CASSLLPSSVNQPQHF.

The chain is built from TRBV10-2 and TRBJ2-6; perhaps TRBD2 as D (5 bases). This CDR3 spans 17 amino acids. The germline V gene encodes CDR1 WSHSY and CDR2 SAAADI. Deletions cut 0 bases from V and 0 bases from J, with 9 bases between. The CDR3 is CASSESKGLSGANVLTF. The DNA of the CDR3 is TGCGCCAGCAGTGAGTCGAAAGGACTCTCTGGGGCCAACGTCCTGACTTTC.

This chain uses TRBV7-8 with TRBJ2-3, with D possibly matching TRBD2 (6 bases). Trimming stripped 5 bases from V and 3 bases from J, with 15 bases between. The CDR3 is made up of 15 amino acids. The germline V gene has CDR1 SGHVS and CDR2 FQNEAQ. The CDR3 region has the DNA TGTGCCAGCAGCCTCACGGGAGAGTTAACAGATACGCAGTATTTT. Its protein is CASSLTGELTDTQYF.

The rearrangement links TRBV28 to TRBJ2-1, with 14 bases aligning to TRBD2. CDR1 and CDR2 from the germline V gene are MDHEN and SYDVKM. Unmatched junction bases numbered 14, after V lost 5 bases and J lost 8 bases. The CDR3 spans 18 residues. CDR3 sequence (DNA): TGTGCCAGCAGTCCGTACCAGGGGACTAGCGGGAGTAGTGATGAGCAGTTCTTC. Translated: CASSPYQGTSGSSDEQFF.

This clone showed up just once. In nucleotides, the CDR3 is TGTGCCAGCAGCTGGACCGGGACAGATAATTCACCCCTCCACTTT. Amino acids: CASSWTGTDNSPLHF. The chain joins TRBV7-8 to TRBJ1-6; 7 nucleotides match TRBD1. V was clipped by 4 bases and J by 5 bases; unmatched bases: 5. The CDR3 totals 15 residues. CDR1 and CDR2 from the germline V gene are SGHVS and FQNEAQ. The entire variable domain, with the rest obtained from reference TRBV7-8 and TRBJ1-6, is as follows: GAGVSQSPRYKVAKRGQDVALRCDPISGHVSLFWYQQALGQGPEFLTYFQNEAQLDKSGLPSDRFFAERPEGSVSTLKIQRTQQEDSAVYLCASSWTGTDNSPLHFGNGTRLTVT.

This clone has only one observation. The genes are TRBV28 and TRBJ1-6; D call uncertain. The CDR3 consists of 12 residues. The germline V gene encodes CDR1 MDHEN and CDR2 SYDVKM. Deletions cut 5 bases from V and 6 bases from J, with 5 bases between. CDR3 amino acids: CASSLTNSPLHF. The CDR3 bases are TGTGCCAGCAGTCTAACTAATTCACCCCTCCACTTT.

J is TRBJ1-1 and V is TRBV29-1; tentatively, D is TRBD1 (5 bases). Germline loops: CDR1 SQVTM, CDR2 ANQGSEA. With 7 bases removed from V and 7 bases from J, the gap between germline ends came to 16 bases. The CDR3 totals 12 residues. In DNA form, the CDR3 reads TGCAGCGCCGTGGGGGGAGGCGGTGAAGCTTTCTTT. Protein product: CSAVGGGGEAFF.

The chain is built from TRBV12-5 and TRBJ1-1; the D is unclear. The CDR3 is 13 amino acids. Germline loops: CDR1 LGHNT, CDR2 FRNRAP. Trimming stripped 0 bases from V and 7 bases from J, with 9 bases between. The chain's CDR3 is CASGLVSGGEAFF. The CDR3 nucleotides are TGTGCTAGTGGTTTGGTATCGGGCGGTGAAGCTTTCTTT.

This chain links TRBV16 with TRBJ1-1; a weak D match, TRBD1 (5 bases). The CDR3 is made up of 13 amino acids. Germline V gene sequence: CDR1 KGHSY, CDR2 FQNENV. Trimming took off 8 bases at V and 4 bases at J, with 14 bases between the two ends. Here the CDR3 DNA reads TGTGCCAGCCTATGGCAGGGAACCACTGAAGCTTTCTTT. The encoded protein is CASLWQGTTEAFF.